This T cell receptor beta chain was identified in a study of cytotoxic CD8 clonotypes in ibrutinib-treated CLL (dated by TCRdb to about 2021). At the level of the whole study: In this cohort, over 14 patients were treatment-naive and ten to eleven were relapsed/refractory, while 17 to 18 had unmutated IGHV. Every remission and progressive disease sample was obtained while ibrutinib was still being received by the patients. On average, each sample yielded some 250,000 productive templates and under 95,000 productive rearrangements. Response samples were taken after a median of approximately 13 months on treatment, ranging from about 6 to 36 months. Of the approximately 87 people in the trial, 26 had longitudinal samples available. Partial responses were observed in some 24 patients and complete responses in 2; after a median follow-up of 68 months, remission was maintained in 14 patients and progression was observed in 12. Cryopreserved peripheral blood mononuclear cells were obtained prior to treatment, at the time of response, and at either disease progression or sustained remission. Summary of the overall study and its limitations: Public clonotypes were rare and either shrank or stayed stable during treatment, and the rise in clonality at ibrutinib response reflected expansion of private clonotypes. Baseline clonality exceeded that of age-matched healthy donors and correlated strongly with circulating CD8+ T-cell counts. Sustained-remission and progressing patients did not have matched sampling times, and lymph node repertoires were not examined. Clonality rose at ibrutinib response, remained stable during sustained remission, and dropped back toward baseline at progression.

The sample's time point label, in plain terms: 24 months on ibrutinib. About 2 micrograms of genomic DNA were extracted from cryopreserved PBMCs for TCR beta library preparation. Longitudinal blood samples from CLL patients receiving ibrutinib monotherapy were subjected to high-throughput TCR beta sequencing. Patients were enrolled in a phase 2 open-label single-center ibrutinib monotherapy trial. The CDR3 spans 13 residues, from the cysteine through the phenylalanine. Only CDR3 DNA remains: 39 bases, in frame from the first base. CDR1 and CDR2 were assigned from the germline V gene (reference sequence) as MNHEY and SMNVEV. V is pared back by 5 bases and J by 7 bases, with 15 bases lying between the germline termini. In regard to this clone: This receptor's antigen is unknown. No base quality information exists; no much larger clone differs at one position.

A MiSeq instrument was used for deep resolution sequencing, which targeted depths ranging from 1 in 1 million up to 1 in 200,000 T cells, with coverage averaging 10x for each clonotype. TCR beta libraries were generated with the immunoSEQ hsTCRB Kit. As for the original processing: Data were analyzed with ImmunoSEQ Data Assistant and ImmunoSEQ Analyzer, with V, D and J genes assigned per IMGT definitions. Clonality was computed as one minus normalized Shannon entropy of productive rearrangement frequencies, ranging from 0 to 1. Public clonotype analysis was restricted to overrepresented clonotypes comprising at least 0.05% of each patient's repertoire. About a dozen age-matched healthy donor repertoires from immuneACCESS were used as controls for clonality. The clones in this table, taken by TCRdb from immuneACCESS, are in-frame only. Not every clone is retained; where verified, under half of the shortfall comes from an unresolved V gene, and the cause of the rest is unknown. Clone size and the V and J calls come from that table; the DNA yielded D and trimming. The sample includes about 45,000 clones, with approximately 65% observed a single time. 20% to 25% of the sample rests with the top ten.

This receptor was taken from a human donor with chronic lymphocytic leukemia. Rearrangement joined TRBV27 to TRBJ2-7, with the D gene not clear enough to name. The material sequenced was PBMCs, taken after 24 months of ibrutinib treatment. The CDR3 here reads CASSLTPGREQYF. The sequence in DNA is TGTGCCAGCAGTCTGACCCCCGGAAGGGAGCAGTACTTC.